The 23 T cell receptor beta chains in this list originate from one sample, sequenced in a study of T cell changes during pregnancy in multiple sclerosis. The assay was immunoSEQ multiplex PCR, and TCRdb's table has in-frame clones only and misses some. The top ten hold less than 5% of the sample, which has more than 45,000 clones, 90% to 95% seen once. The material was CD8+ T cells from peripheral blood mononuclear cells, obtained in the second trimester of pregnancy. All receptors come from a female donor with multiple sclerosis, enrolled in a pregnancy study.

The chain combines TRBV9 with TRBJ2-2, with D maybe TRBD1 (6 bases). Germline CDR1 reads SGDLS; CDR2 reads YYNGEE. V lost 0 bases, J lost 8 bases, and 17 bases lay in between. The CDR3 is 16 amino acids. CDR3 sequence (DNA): TGTGCCAGCAGCGTAGCGAGGGGCAGGGGAGAAGGGGAGCTGTTTTTT. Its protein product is CASSVARGRGEGELFF. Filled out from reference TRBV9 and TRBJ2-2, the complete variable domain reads DSGVTQTPKHLITATGQRVTLRCSPRSGDLSVYWYQQSLDQGLQFLIQYYNGEERAKGNILERFSAQQFPDLHSELNLSSLELGDSALYFCASSVARGRGEGELFFGEGSRLTVL.

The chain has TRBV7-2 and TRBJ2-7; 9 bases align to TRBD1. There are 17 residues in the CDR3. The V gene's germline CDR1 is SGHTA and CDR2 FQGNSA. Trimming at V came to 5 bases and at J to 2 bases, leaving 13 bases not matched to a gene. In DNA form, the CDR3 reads TGTGCCAGCAGCGGGAGGGGACTGGGACAGGGCCCCTACGAGCAGTACTTC. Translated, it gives CASSGRGLGQGPYEQYF. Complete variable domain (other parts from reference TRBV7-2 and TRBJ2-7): GAGVSQSPSNKVTEKGKDVELRCDPISGHTALYWYRQSLGQGLEFLIYFQGNSAPDKSGLPSDRFSAERTGGSVSTLTIQRTQQEDSAVYLCASSGRGLGQGPYEQYFGPGTRLTVT.

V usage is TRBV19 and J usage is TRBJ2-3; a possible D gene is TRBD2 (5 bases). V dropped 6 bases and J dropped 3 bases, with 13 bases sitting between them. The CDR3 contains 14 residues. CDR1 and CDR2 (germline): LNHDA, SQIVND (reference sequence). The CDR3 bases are TGTGCCAGTAGCCCACTAGGTCTTACAGATACGCAGTATTTT. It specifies CASSPLGLTDTQYF. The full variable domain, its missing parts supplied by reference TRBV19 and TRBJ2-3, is DGGITQSPKYLFRKEGQNVTLSCEQNLNHDAMYWYRQDPGQGLRLIYYSQIVNDFQKGDIAEGYSVSREKKESFPLTVTSAQKNPTAFYLCASSPLGLTDTQYFGPGTRLTVL.

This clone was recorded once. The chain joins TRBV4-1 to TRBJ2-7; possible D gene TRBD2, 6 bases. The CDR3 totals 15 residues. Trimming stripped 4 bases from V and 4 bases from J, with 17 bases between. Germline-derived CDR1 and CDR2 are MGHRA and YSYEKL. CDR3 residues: CASSPVLSSGYEQYF. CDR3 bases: TGCGCCAGCAGCCCCGTGTTGAGTAGCGGATACGAGCAGTACTTC.

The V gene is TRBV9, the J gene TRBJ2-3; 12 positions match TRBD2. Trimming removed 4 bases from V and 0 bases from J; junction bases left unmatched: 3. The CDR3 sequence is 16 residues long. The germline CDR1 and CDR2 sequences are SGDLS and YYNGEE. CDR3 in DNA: TGTGCCAGCAGCTTCGGGACTAGCGGGAGCACAGATACGCAGTATTTT. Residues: CASSFGTSGSTDTQYF.

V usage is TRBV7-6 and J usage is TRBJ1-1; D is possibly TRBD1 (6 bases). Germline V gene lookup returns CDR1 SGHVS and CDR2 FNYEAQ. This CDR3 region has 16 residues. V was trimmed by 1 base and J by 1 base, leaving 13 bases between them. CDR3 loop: CASSLEGQGPNTEAFF. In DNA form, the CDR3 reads TGTGCCAGCAGCTTAGAGGGTCAGGGGCCGAACACTGAAGCTTTCTTT.

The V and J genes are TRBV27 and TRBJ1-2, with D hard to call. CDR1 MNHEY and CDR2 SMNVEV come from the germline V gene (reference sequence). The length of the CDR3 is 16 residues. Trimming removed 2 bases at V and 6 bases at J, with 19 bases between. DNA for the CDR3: TGTGCCAGCAGTTTACTCCCGCCCGGCCAGGCCGATGGCTACACCTTC. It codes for CASSLLPPGQADGYTF.

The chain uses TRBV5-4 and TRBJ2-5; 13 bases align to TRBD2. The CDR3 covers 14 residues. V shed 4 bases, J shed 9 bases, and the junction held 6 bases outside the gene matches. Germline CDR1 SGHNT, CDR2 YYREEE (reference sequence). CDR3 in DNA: TGTGCCAGCAGCGACCGACTAGCGGGGGGACCCCAGTACTTC. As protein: CASSDRLAGGPQYF.

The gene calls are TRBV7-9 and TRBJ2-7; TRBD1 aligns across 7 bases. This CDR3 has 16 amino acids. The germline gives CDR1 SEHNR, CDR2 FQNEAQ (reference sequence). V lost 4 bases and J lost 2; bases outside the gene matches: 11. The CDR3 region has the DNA TGTGCCAGCAGCTCTACTCGGGACAGCTCACCCTACGAGCAGTACTTC. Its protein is CASSSTRDSSPYEQYF.

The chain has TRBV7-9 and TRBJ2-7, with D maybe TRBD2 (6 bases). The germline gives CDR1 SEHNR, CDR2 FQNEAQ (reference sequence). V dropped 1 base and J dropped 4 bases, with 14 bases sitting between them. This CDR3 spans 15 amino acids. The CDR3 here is CASSLGSPGRYEQYF. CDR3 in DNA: TGTGCCAGCAGCTTAGGGTCGCCAGGGAGGTACGAGCAGTACTTC.

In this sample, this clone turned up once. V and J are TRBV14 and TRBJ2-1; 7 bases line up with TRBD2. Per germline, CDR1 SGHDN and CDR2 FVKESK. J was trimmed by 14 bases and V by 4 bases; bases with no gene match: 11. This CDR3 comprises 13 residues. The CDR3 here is CASSLSSAGLEFF. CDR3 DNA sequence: TGTGCCAGCAGCCTCTCATCAGCGGGACTGGAGTTCTTC.

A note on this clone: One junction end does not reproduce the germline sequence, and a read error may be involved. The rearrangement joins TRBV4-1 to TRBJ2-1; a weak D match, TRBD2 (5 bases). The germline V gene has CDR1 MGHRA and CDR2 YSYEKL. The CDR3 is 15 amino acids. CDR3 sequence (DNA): TGCGCCAGCAGGCAAGTTCCTAGCTCGGGCAATGAGCAGTTCTTC. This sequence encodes CASRQVPSSGNEQFF.

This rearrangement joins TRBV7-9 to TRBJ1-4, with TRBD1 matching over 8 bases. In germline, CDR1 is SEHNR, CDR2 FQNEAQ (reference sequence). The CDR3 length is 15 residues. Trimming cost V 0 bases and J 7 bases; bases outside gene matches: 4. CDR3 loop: CASSLARGPTEKLFF. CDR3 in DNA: TGTGCCAGCAGCTTAGCCAGGGGGCCAACTGAAAAACTGTTTTTT.

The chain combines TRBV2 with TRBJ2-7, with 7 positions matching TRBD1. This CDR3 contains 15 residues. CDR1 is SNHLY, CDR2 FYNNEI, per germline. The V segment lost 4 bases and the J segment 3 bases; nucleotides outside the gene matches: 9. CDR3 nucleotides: TGTGCCAGCAGTGCCCCAGGACAGGCTTACTACGAGCAGTACTTC. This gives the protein CASSAPGQAYYEQYF. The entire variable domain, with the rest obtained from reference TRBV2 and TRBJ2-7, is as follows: EPEVTQTPSHQVTQMGQEVILRCVPISNHLYFYWYRQILGQKVEFLVSFYNNEISEKSEIFDDQFSVERPDGSNFTLKIRSTKLEDSAMYFCASSAPGQAYYEQYFGPGTRLTVT.

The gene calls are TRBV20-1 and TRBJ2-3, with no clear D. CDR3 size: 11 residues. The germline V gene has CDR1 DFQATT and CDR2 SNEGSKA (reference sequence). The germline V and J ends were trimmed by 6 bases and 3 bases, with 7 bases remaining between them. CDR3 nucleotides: TGCAGTGCCACCGGGACAGATACGCAGTATTTT. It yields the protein CSATGTDTQYF.

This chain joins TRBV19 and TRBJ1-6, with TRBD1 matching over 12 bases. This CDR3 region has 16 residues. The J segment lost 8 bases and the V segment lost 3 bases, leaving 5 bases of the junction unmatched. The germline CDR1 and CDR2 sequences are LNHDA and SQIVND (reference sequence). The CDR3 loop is CASSMGQGAPDSPLHF. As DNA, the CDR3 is TGTGCCAGTAGTATGGGACAGGGGGCTCCGGATTCACCCCTCCACTTT.

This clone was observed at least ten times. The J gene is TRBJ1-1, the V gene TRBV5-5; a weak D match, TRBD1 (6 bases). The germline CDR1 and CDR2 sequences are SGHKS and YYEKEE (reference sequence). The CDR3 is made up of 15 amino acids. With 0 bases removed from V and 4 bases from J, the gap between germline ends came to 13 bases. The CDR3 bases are TGTGCCAGCAGCTTGGTACAGGGCTTCGGCACTGAAGCTTTCTTT. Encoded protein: CASSLVQGFGTEAFF.

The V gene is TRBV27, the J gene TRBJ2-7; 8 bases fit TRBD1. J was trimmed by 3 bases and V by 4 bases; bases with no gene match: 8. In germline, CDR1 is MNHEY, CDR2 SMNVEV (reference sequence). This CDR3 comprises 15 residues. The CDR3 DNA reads TGTGCCAGCAGTTGGGTGGGGACAGGAAACTACGAGCAGTACTTC. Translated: CASSWVGTGNYEQYF.

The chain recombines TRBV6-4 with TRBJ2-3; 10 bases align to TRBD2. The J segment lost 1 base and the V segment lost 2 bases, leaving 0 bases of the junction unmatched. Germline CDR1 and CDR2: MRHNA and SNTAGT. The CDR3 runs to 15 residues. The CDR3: CASSDGTSGTDTQYF. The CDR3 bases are TGTGCCAGCAGTGACGGGACTAGCGGCACAGATACGCAGTATTTT.

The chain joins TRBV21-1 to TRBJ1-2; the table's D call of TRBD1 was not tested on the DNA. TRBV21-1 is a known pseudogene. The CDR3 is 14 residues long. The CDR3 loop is CASTPGQGDYGYTF. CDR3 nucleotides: TGTGCCAGCACCCCAGGACAGGGCGACTATGGCTACACCTTC.

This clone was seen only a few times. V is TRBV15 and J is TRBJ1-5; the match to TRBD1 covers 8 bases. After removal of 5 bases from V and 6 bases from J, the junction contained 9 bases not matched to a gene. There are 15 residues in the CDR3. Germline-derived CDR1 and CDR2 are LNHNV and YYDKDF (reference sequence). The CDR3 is CATSLQGERVQPQHF. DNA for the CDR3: TGTGCCACCAGCTTACAGGGGGAACGGGTTCAGCCCCAGCATTTT.

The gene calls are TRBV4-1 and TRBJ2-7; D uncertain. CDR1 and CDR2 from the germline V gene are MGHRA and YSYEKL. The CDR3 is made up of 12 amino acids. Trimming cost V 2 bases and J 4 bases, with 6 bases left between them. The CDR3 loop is CASSQFGYEQYF. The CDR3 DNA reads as TGCGCCAGCAGCCAATTCGGTTACGAGCAGTACTTC.

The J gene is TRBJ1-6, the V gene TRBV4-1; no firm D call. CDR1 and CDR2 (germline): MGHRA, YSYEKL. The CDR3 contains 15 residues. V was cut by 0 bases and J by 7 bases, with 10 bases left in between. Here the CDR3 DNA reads TGCGCCAGCAGCCAAGACAGTTTCTTGAATTCACCCCTCCACTTT. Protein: CASSQDSFLNSPLHF.